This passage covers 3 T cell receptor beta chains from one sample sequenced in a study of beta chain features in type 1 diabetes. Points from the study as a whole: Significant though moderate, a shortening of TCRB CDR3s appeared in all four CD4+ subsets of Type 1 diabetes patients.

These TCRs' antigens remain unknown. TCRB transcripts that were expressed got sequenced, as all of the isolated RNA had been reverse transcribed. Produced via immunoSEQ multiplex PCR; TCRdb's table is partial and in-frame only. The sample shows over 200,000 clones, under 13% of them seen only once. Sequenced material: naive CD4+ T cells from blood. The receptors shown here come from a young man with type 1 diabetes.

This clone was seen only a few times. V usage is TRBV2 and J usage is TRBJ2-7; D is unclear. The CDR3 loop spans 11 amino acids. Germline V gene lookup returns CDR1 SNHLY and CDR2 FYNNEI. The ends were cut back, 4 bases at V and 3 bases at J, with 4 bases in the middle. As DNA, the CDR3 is TGTGCCAGCAGTGTCCTCTACGAGCAGTACTTC. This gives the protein CASSVLYEQYF.

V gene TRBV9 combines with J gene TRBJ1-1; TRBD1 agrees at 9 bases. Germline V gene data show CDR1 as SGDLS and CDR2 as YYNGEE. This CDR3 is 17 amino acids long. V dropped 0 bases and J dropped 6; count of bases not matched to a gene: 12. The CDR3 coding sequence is TGTGCCAGCAGCGTAGGGCCCATGGGGACAGGGAGTTCTGAAGCTTTCTTT. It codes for CASSVGPMGTGSSEAFF. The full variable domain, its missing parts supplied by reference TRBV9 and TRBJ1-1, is DSGVTQTPKHLITATGQRVTLRCSPRSGDLSVYWYQQSLDQGLQFLIQYYNGEERAKGNILERFSAQQFPDLHSELNLSSLELGDSALYFCASSVGPMGTGSSEAFFGQGTRLTVV.

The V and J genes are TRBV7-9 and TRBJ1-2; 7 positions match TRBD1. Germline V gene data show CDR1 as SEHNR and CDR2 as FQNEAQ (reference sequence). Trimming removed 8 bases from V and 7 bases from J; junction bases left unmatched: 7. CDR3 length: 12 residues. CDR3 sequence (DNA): TGTGCCAGCTCCCGGGACAGCTTTGGCTACACCTTC. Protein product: CASSRDSFGYTF.